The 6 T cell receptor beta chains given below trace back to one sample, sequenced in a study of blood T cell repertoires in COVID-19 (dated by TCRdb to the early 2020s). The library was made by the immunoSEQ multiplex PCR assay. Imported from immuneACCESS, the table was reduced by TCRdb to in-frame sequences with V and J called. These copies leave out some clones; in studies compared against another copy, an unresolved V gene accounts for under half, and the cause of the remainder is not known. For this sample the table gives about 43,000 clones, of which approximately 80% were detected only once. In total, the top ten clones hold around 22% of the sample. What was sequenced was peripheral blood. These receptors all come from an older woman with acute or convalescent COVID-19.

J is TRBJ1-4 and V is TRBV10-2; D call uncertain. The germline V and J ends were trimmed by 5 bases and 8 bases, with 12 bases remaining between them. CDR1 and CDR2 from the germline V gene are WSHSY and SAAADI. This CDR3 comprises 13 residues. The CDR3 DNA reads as TGCGCCAGCAGTCTCTGGGCGTGGGAAAAACTGTTTTTT. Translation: CASSLWAWEKLFF.

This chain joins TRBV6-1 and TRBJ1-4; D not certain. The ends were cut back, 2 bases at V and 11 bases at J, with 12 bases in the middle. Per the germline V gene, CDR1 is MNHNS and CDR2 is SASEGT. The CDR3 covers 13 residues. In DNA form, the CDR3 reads TGTGCCAGCAGTGAACAACAAGTTCCTAAACTGTTTTTT. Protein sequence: CASSEQQVPKLFF.

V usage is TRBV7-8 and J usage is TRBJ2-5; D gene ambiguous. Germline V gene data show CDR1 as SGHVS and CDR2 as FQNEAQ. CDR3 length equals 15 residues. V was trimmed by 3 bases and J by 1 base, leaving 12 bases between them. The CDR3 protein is CASSFGPLAQETQYF. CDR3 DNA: TGTGCCAGCAGCTTTGGTCCTTTAGCCCAAGAGACCCAGTACTTC.

The CDR3, as DNA: TGTGCCAGTAGTATAGAGCTGACAGGGACCTCTGGAAACACCATATATTTT. Amino acids: CASSIELTGTSGNTIYF. The chain joins TRBV19 to TRBJ1-3; 7 nucleotides align to TRBD1. V gave up 0 bases and J gave up 0 bases; unmatched junction bases: 5. The CDR3 sequence is 17 residues long. The germline V gene has CDR1 LNHDA and CDR2 SQIVND (reference sequence).

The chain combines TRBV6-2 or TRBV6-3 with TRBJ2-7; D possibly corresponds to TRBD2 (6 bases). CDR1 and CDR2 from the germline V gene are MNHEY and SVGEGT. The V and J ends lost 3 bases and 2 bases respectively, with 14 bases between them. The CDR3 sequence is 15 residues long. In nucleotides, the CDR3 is TGTGCCAGCAGTTATCGCGCGGGGAGTCCCTACGAGCAGTACTTC. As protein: CASSYRAGSPYEQYF.

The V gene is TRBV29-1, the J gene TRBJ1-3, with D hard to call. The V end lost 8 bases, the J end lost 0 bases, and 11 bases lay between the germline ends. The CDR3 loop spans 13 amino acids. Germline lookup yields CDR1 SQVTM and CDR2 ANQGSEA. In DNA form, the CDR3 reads TGCAGCCATGAAGTCCGCTCTGGAAACACCATATATTTT. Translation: CSHEVRSGNTIYF.